The text below deals with one T cell receptor (beta chain). This entry belongs to a study of blood T cell repertoires in COVID-19. In the study overall: Spain, Italy and the United States supplied samples that represented acute and convalescent COVID-19. The analysed material was cDNA or gDNA that came from T cells, B-cell-depleted T cells, or PBMCs.

Per the original data handling: Amplification with reference gene primers provided the estimates of nucleated cell counts. Assay: immunoSEQ multiplex PCR; the TCRdb copy retains only in-frame clones and omits some. V and J calls and clone size are as listed in that table; D and trimming were resolved from the DNA. The profile shows under 350,000 clones, about 87% of them singletons. The CDR3 consists of 15 residues. Trimming removed 5 bases from V and 3 bases from J; junction bases left unmatched: 4. Germline values: CDR1 MNHEY, CDR2 SVGEGT. This chain links TRBV6-2 or TRBV6-3 with TRBJ2-1, with TRBD2 matching 10 bases. The origin of this receptor is a man in his 70s with acute or convalescent COVID-19. The sequenced sample was peripheral blood. For the CDR3, the DNA is TGTGCCAGCAGTAGGTCTAGCGGGAGCTACAATGAGCAGTTCTTC. It translates to CASSRSSGSYNEQFF.